Below, 27 T cell receptor beta chains from the same sample are listed, as sequenced in a study of cytomegalovirus exposure and HLA in healthy donors. The PCR was carried out with 60 Vbeta primers and 13 Jbeta primers. Data came from immunoSEQ multiplex PCR; TCRdb stores just in-frame clones and leaves some out. The data show more than 80,000 clones, approximately 85% seen once. Sequenced material: PBMCs. Source of these receptors: a man aged 45-65 years in good health and CMV-seronegative.

The rearrangement links TRBV11-2 to TRBJ1-1, with a possible D match to TRBD1 (5 bases). The CDR3 contains 15 residues. The V gene's germline CDR1 is SGHAT and CDR2 FQNNGV. Between the trimmed V and J ends, which lost 0 bases and 5 bases, there was a span of 13 bases. The CDR3 protein is CASSLDRTGPTEAFF. Here the CDR3 DNA reads TGTGCCAGCAGCTTAGATCGAACAGGCCCGACTGAAGCTTTCTTT.

The CDR3 sequence: CASSSPLYTQYF. For the CDR3, the DNA is TGTGCCAGCAGCTCCCCTTTGTATACGCAGTATTTT. This rearrangement joins TRBV5-4 to TRBJ2-3; D is unresolved. The germline V and J ends were trimmed by 3 bases and 7 bases, with 9 bases remaining between them. CDR3 size: 12 residues. Germline-derived CDR1 and CDR2 are SGHNT and YYREEE (reference sequence).

The chain carries TRBV27 and TRBJ1-2; 9 bases agree with TRBD1. This CDR3 region has 18 residues. After removal of 5 bases from V and 3 bases from J, the junction contained 16 bases not matched to a gene. Germline CDR1 and CDR2: MNHEY and SMNVEV (reference sequence). This chain's CDR3 is CASSPQPRDRGGHYGYTF. The DNA of the CDR3 is TGTGCCAGCAGTCCACAACCCCGCGACAGGGGGGGCCACTATGGCTACACCTTC.

The chain has TRBV6-4 and TRBJ1-2; 7 nucleotides match TRBD1. The CDR3 is 13 amino acids. The ends lost 6 bases at V and 8 bases at J; junction bases unmatched: 9. Per germline, CDR1 MRHNA and CDR2 SNTAGT. Here the CDR3 reads CASRNRGLGGYTF. DNA of the CDR3: TGTGCCAGCAGGAACAGGGGATTAGGGGGCTACACCTTC.

The genes are TRBV5-6 and TRBJ2-1; 8 bases fit TRBD1. CDR3 length equals 15 residues. The J segment lost 0 bases and the V segment lost 3 bases, leaving 2 bases of the junction unmatched. Germline-derived CDR1 and CDR2 are SGHDT and YYEEEE. The CDR3 protein is CASSSTGGSYNEQFF. The CDR3, as DNA: TGTGCCAGCAGCTCTACAGGGGGCTCCTACAATGAGCAGTTCTTC.

Remarks on this clone: One end of the junction fails to match germline, which may point to a read error. The genes are TRBV7-9 and TRBJ1-4; D ambiguous. The germline gives CDR1 SEHNR, CDR2 FQNEAQ (reference sequence). This CDR3 has 12 residues. CDR3 bases: TGTTCCAGCAGCTCTAATTTCCTGGAACTGTTTTTT. Amino acids: CSSSSNFLELFF.

The V and J genes are TRBV6-5 and TRBJ2-7; TRBD1 agrees at 8 bases. CDR1 MNHEY and CDR2 SVGAGI come from the germline V gene. J gave up 6 bases and V 6 bases, and 7 bases lay outside the gene matches. There are 13 residues in the CDR3. CDR3 DNA sequence: TGTGCCAGCAGCCCTCCACAGGGGGGCGAGCAGTACGTC. Amino acid sequence: CASSPPQGGEQYV.

Only a few counts were recorded for this clone. V and J are TRBV7-8 and TRBJ1-1; D possibly corresponds to TRBD1 (5 bases). The V end lost 2 bases, the J end lost 1 base, and 5 bases lay between the germline ends. The CDR3 loop spans 13 amino acids. Germline V gene sequence: CDR1 SGHVS, CDR2 FQNEAQ. CDR3 region: CASSLTGNTEAFF. The CDR3 region has the DNA TGTGCCAGCAGCTTAACAGGGAACACTGAAGCTTTCTTT.

V and J are TRBV29-1 and TRBJ1-1, with a tentative D call TRBD1 (6 bases). The germline CDR1 and CDR2 sequences are SQVTM and ANQGSEA. V lost 8 bases and J lost 5, with 15 bases in between. This CDR3 has 12 residues. The CDR3 is CSIKQGQTEAFF. The CDR3 coding sequence is TGCAGCATAAAACAGGGCCAGACTGAAGCTTTCTTT.

The rearrangement links TRBV4-3 to TRBJ1-1, with D perhaps TRBD1 (5 bases). Germline lookup yields CDR1 LGHNA and CDR2 YSLEER. The length of the CDR3 is 16 residues. V lost 0 bases, J lost 0 bases, and 11 bases lay in between. For the CDR3, the DNA is TGCGCCAGCAGCCAAGATTTAAGACAGCTGAACACTGAAGCTTTCTTT. Translated, it gives CASSQDLRQLNTEAFF.

The J gene is TRBJ2-2, the V gene TRBV5-4; 10 bases match TRBD2. Germline CDR1 reads SGHNT; CDR2 reads YYREEE (reference sequence). The J segment lost 3 bases and the V segment lost 3 bases, leaving 8 bases of the junction unmatched. This CDR3 region has 17 residues. CDR3 sequence reads: CASSSPAGGPYTGELFF. As DNA, the CDR3 is TGTGCCAGCAGCTCCCCAGCGGGGGGGCCGTACACCGGGGAGCTGTTTTTT.

The CDR3 DNA follows: TGTGCCAGTAGATCGTGGATCGGAGCTTCACCCCTCCACTTT. This encodes CASRSWIGASPLHF. The V gene is TRBV19, the J gene TRBJ1-6; D is unresolved. The germline V and J ends were trimmed by 6 bases and 9 bases, with 15 bases remaining between them. CDR3 length: 14 amino acids. Germline V gene lookup returns CDR1 LNHDA and CDR2 SQIVND (reference sequence).

This clone has just one count. The genes are TRBV18 and TRBJ2-7; 7 positions agree with TRBD1. The CDR3 loop spans 16 amino acids. The germline V gene has CDR1 KGHSH and CDR2 LQKENI. V gave up 1 base and J gave up 0 bases; unmatched junction bases: 6. CDR3 protein: CASSPLGAGGSYEQYF. For the CDR3, the DNA is TGTGCCAGCTCACCACTTGGTGCAGGGGGCTCCTACGAGCAGTACTTC.

This clone occurred once. The CDR3 spells CASSGVAGRLAKNIQYF. In DNA form, the CDR3 reads TGTGCCAGCAGCGGGGTAGCGGGCCGCCTAGCCAAAAACATTCAGTACTTC. This chain uses TRBV28 with TRBJ2-4; TRBD2 agrees at 7 bases. Germline CDR1 is MDHEN and CDR2 is SYDVKM. This CDR3 spans 17 amino acids. V lost 6 bases, J lost 0 bases, and 11 bases stayed unmatched.

V usage is TRBV2 and J usage is TRBJ2-3; 9 nucleotides line up with TRBD2. This CDR3 comprises 15 residues. Germline assignment: CDR1 SNHLY and CDR2 FYNNEI. Losses at the gene ends were 8 bases for V and 2 bases for J; bases not matched to a gene: 8. CDR3 DNA: TGTGCCAGCGGGGGCCTAGCGGGGCCCACAGATACGCAGTATTTT. It codes for CASGGLAGPTDTQYF.

V is TRBV4-1 and J is TRBJ1-6; D gene unclear. V lost 1 base and J 11 bases, leaving 6 bases between the germline ends. The CDR3 is 12 residues long. Germline CDR1 reads MGHRA; CDR2 reads YSYEKL. The CDR3 nucleotides read TGCGCCAGCAGCCAAGCGGGTACACCCCTCCACTTT. Its protein is CASSQAGTPLHF.

This clone was counted a single time. The rearrangement uses TRBV5-1 and TRBJ1-5, with 9 positions matching TRBD1. The J segment lost 6 bases and the V segment lost 4 bases, leaving 8 bases of the junction unmatched. Germline assignment: CDR1 SGHRS and CDR2 YFSETQ. The CDR3 contains 15 residues. In nucleotides, the CDR3 is TGCGCCAGCAGCCCTGGGACAGGGCTCGGTCAGCCCCAGCATTTT. It codes for CASSPGTGLGQPQHF.

There are a few counts of this clone. The chain employs TRBV11-2 and TRBJ1-2; D gene uncertain. The CDR3 extends over 14 amino acids. Trimming cost V 5 bases and J 6 bases, with 16 bases left between them. Per the germline V gene, CDR1 is SGHAT and CDR2 is FQNNGV. This chain's CDR3 is CASSHPLGSDGYTF. As DNA, the CDR3 is TGTGCCAGCAGCCACCCCCTCGGGTCAGATGGCTACACCTTC.

The chain couples TRBV5-4 to TRBJ1-3; TRBD1 matches 9 bases. Trimming removed 4 bases from V and 4 bases from J; junction bases left unmatched: 6. This CDR3 has 15 residues. The germline CDR1 and CDR2 sequences are SGHNT and YYREEE (reference sequence). CDR3 nucleotide sequence: TGTGCCAGCAGCCGGGGGACAGGGTACGGAAACACCATATATTTT. Translated: CASSRGTGYGNTIYF.

V gene TRBV5-1 combines with J gene TRBJ2-5; a weak D match, TRBD2 (6 bases). V lost 0 bases and J lost 11, with 17 bases in between. Germline V lookup: CDR1 SGHRS, CDR2 YFSETQ. The CDR3 runs to 14 residues. This CDR3 is CASSLEDPLREQYF. CDR3 in DNA: TGCGCCAGCAGCTTGGAAGACCCGCTTCGGGAGCAGTACTTC.

This rearrangement joins TRBV29-1 to TRBJ1-2; possible D gene TRBD1, 6 bases. The CDR3 contains 11 residues. Germline assignment: CDR1 SQVTM and CDR2 ANQGSEA. V lost 7 bases, J lost 7 bases, and 13 bases lay in between. CDR3 in DNA: TGCAGCGGGACAGATGTTCTTGGCTACACCTTC. Amino acids: CSGTDVLGYTF.

This clone has just a few counts. This rearrangement joins TRBV2 to TRBJ1-5; D may be TRBD1 (6 bases). V lost 4 bases and J lost 3, with 22 bases in between. Germline CDR1 SNHLY, CDR2 FYNNEI. This CDR3 spans 18 amino acids. The CDR3 DNA follows: TGTGCCAGCAGTGTAAGGGTCAGGGAAACAGGGTACAATCAGCCCCAGCATTTT. Translation gives CASSVRVRETGYNQPQHF.

This clone appeared a single time. This rearrangement joins TRBV28 to TRBJ1-5; no definite D call. This CDR3 has 15 amino acids. V dropped 8 bases and J dropped 4 bases, with 18 bases sitting between them. CDR1 is MDHEN, CDR2 SYDVKM, per germline. The CDR3 sequence is CASAAIRVGNQPQHF. The CDR3 nucleotides are TGTGCCAGCGCGGCCATTAGAGTTGGGAATCAGCCCCAGCATTTT.

This clone was seen once. CDR3 sequence: CASSLGPNSGETQYF. DNA for the CDR3: TGCGCCAGCAGCCTGGGACCCAACTCCGGGGAGACCCAGTACTTC. The chain recombines TRBV5-1 with TRBJ2-5, with D perhaps matching TRBD1 or TRBD2 (5 bases each). The germline CDR1 and CDR2 sequences are SGHRS and YFSETQ. CDR3 length: 15 amino acids. Trimming stripped 4 bases from V and 5 bases from J, with 18 bases between.

The chain links TRBV19 to TRBJ1-1; 7 nucleotides agree with TRBD1. The CDR3 extends over 14 amino acids. J was trimmed by 11 bases and V by 0 bases; bases with no gene match: 9. The germline gives CDR1 LNHDA, CDR2 SQIVND (reference sequence). CDR3 DNA: TGTGCCAGTAGTATAGACAGGCAGGGGGGAAGGGCTTTCTTT. Residues: CASSIDRQGGRAFF.

The rearrangement links TRBV15 to TRBJ1-5; 9 bases are a match to TRBD1. CDR1 is LNHNV and CDR2 is YYDKDF in the germline V gene (reference sequence). The ends lost 3 bases at V and 0 bases at J; junction bases unmatched: 6. This CDR3 has 17 residues. In DNA form, the CDR3 reads TGTGCCACCAGCAGGGGACAGGGTCTTATTAGCAATCAGCCCCAGCATTTT. This encodes CATSRGQGLISNQPQHF. Complete variable domain (other parts from reference TRBV15 and TRBJ1-5): DAMVIQNPRYQVTQFGKPVTLSCSQTLNHNVMYWYQQKSSQAPKLLFHYYDKDFNNEADTPDNFQSRRPNTSFCFLDIRSPGLGDTAMYLCATSRGQGLISNQPQHFGDGTRLSIL.

The chain employs TRBV9 and TRBJ2-6; 8 nucleotides agree with TRBD1. The CDR3 has 19 residues. The germline gives CDR1 SGDLS, CDR2 YYNGEE. V was pared by 4 bases and J by 5 bases, with 17 bases of the junction left unmatched. In DNA, the CDR3 is TGTGCCAGCAGCCCATCCCAGGGGGCACTACGGGATTGGGCCAACGTCCTGACTTTC. This sequence encodes CASSPSQGALRDWANVLTF.